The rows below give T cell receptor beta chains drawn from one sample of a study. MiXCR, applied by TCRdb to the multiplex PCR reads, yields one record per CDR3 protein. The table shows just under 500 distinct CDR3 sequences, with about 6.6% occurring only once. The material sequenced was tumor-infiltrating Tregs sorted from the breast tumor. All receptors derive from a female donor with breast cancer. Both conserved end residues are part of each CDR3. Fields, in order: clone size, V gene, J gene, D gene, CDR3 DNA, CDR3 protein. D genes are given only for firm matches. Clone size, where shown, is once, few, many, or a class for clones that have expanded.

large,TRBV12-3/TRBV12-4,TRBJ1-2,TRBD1,TGTGCCAGCAGTTTACCGGACAGGGGATTCTATGGCTACACCTTC,CASSLPDRGFYGYTF
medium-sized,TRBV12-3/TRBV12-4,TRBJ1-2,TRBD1,TGTGCCAGCAGTTCGGGGACAGGGTCGGGTGGCTACACCTTC,CASSSGTGSGGYTF
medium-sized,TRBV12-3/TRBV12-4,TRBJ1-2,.,TGTGCCAGCAGCGTCCAGGGGAACTATGGCTACACCTTC,CASSVQGNYGYTF
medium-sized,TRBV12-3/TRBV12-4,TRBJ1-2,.,TGTGCCAGCAGTGGGTCGGGACTCTCGCCCGGCTATGGCTACACCTTC,CASSGSGLSPGYGYTF
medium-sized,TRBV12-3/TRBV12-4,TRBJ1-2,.,TGTGCCAGCAGTTTAGCGCGTCTGAGGAGCTATGGCTACACCTTC,CASSLARLRSYGYTF
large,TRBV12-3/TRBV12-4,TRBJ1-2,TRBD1,TGTGCCAGCAGTCAAACAGGGGTTGACTATGGCTACACCTTC,CASSQTGVDYGYTF
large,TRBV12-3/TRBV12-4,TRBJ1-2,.,TGTGCCAGCAGTTTGGCCGGGAGAAGCGTTGGCTACACCTTC,CASSLAGRSVGYTF
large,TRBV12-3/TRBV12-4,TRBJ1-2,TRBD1,TGTGCCAGCAGTGTGAAGGGACAGGATAACTATGGCTACACCTTC,CASSVKGQDNYGYTF
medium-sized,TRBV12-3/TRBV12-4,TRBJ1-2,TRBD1,TGTGCCAGCAGCCGGGACAGGGGAAAATATGGCTACACCTTC,CASSRDRGKYGYTF
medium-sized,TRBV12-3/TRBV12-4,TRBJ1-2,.,TGTGCCAGCAGTTTACCGGCGACCTATGGCTACACCTTC,CASSLPATYGYTF
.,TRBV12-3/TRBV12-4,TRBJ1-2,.,TGTGCCAGCAGAGAACAAAGTTATTCGGGCTACACCTTC,CASREQSYSGYTF
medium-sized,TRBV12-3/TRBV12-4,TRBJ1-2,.,TGTGCCAGCAGTTTGAGGGCAGGTAGCTATGGCTACACCTTC,CASSLRAGSYGYTF
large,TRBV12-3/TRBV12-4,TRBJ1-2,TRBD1,TGTGCCAGCAGCGAGGACAGGGGCTACACCTTC,CASSEDRGYTF
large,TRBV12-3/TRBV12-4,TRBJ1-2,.,TGTGCCAGCAGTTTACCAGGGCGGGACTATGGCTACACCTTC,CASSLPGRDYGYTF
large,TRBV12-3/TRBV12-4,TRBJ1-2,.,TGTGCCAGCAGTTTTATGCAGGGTGGCAACTATGGCTACACCTTC,CASSFMQGGNYGYTF
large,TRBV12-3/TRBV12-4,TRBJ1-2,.,TGTGCCAGCAGTACTAATCAGGGACATGGCTACACCTTC,CASSTNQGHGYTF
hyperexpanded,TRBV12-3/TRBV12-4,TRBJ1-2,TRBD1,TGTGCCAGCAGTGCCCCGGACAGGGAGGAGTCGGTCTATGGCTACACCTTC,CASSAPDREESVYGYTF
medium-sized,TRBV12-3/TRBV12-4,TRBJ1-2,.,TGTGCCAGCAGCGGGACGGAGTATGGCTACACCTTC,CASSGTEYGYTF
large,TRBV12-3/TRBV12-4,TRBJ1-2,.,TGTGCCAGCAGCATTGACCTGGGCGGCTACACCTTC,CASSIDLGGYTF
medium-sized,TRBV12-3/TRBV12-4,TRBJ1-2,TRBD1,TGTGCCAGCAGTTTAAAAGGGACAGGGAGATATGGCTACACCTTC,CASSLKGTGRYGYTF
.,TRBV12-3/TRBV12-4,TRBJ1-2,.,TGTGCCAGCAGTTCGCGGGGACATACGTATGGCTACACCTTC,CASSSRGHTYGYTF
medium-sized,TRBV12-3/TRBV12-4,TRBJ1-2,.,TGTGCCAGCAGTTTCACAGGCGGTGGCTACACCTTC,CASSFTGGGYTF
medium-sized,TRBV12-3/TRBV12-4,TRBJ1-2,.,TGTGCCAGCAGCCCGTCCAGGGTTCAGTGGTATGGCTACACCTTC,CASSPSRVQWYGYTF
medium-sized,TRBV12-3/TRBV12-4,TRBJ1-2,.,TGTGCCAGCAGTCCCCGGACAGTCTATGGCTACACCTTC,CASSPRTVYGYTF
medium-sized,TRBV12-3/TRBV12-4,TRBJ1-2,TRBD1,TGTGCCAGCACTTTCGACAGGGCGGGCTATGGCTACACCTTC,CASTFDRAGYGYTF
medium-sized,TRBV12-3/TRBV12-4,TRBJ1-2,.,TGTGCCAGCAGCCGAGGACAACCCTATGGCTACACCTTC,CASSRGQPYGYTF
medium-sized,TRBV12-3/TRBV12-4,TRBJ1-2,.,TGTGCCAGCAGTTTAGAGGCGCCCTATGGCTACACCTTC,CASSLEAPYGYTF
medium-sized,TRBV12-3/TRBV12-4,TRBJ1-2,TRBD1,TGTGCCAGCAGCGACCGACAGGGCATCTATGGCTACACCTTC,CASSDRQGIYGYTF
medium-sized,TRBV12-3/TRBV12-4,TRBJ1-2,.,TGTGCCAGCAGTTTGAGCAGGGCAGCTGGCTACACCTTC,CASSLSRAAGYTF
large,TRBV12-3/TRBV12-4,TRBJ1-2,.,TGTGCCAGTAGTCCGGGGTTTGACTATGGCTACACCTTC,CASSPGFDYGYTF
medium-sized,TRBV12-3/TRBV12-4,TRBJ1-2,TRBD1,TGTGCCAGCAGTTGGGGAGACAGGGGAAGGTCGAACTATGGCTACACCTTC,CASSWGDRGRSNYGYTF
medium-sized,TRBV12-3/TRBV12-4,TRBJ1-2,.,TGTGCCAGCAGTACCCGGACGGTAGGTGGCTACACCTTC,CASSTRTVGGYTF
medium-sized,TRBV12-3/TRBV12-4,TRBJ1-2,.,TGTGCCAGCAGTCCTTCATACTATGGCTACACCTTC,CASSPSYYGYTF
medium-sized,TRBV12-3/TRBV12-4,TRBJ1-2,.,TGTGCCAGCAGCCCACAAATTTCAGTATATGGCTACACCTTC,CASSPQISVYGYTF
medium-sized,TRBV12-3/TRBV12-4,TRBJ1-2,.,TGTGCCAGCAGTTCAGGGGAGGATGGCTACACCTTC,CASSSGEDGYTF
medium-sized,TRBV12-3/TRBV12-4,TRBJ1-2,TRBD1,TGTGCCAGCAGTTTCCTGGGACAGGGCCGATATGGCTACACCTTC,CASSFLGQGRYGYTF
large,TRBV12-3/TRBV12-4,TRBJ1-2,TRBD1,TGTGCCAGCACCGAGACAGGGACAGGTGGCTACACCTTC,CASTETGTGGYTF
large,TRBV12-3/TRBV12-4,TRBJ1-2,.,TGTGCCAGCAGATTGGGCTATGGCTACACCTTC,CASRLGYGYTF
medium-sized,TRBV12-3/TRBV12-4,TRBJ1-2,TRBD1,TGTGCCAGCAGGCCTCTTCGACAGGGTGGCTATGGCTACACCTTC,CASRPLRQGGYGYTF
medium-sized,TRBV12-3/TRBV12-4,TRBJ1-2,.,TGTGCCAGCGAGGCAGGGGCTAACTATGGCTACACCTTC,CASEAGANYGYTF
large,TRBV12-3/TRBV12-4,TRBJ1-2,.,TGTGCCAGCAGTTTAGACAAATATAACCCGTCTATCTATGGCTACACCTTC,CASSLDKYNPSIYGYTF
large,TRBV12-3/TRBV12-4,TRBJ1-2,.,TGTGCCAGCAGTGAGAGGCGGATCAACTATGGCTACACCTTC,CASSERRINYGYTF
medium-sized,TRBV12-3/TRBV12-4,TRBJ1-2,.,TGTGCCAGCAGCGCAGCCTACACCTATGGCTACACCTTC,CASSAAYTYGYTF
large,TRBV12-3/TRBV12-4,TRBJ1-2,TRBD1,TGTGCCAGCAGCACGAGACAGGGATACTATGGCTACACCTTC,CASSTRQGYYGYTF
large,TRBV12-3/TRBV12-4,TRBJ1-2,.,TGTGCCAGCAGTTTATGGTTTAGGGAGGACTATGGCTACACCTTC,CASSLWFREDYGYTF
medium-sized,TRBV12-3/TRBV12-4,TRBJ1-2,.,TGTGCCAGCAGACCGAGAGACAGGAACTATGGCTACACCTTC,CASRPRDRNYGYTF
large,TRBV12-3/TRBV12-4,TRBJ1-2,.,TGTGCCAGCAGTTTAGGGGCTATGGTCTATGGCTACACCTTC,CASSLGAMVYGYTF
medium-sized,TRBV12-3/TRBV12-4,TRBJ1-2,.,TGTGCCAGCAGTTCACAGGGAGGAGGCTATGGCTACACCTTC,CASSSQGGGYGYTF
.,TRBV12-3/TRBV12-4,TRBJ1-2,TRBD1,TGTGCCAGCAGCATGACAGGGTTTGATGGCTACACCTTC,CASSMTGFDGYTF
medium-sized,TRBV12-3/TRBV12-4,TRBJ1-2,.,TGTGCCAGCAGTTTCCCGGCAGGGCCCTATGGCTACACCTTC,CASSFPAGPYGYTF
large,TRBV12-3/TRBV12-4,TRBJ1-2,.,TGTGCCAGCAGGTCGACAGACTATGGCTACACCTTC,CASRSTDYGYTF
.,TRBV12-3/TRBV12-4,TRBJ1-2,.,TGTGCCAGCAGTCCCGTTAACAGCTATGGCTACACCTTC,CASSPVNSYGYTF
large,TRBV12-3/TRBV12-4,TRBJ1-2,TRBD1,TGTGCCAGCAGTCCTACTCTGGGACAGGGGACCTATGGCTACACCTTC,CASSPTLGQGTYGYTF
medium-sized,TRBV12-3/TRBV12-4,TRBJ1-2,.,TGTGCCAGCAGTCCTCGGCGGTTGCTCGGCTACACCTTC,CASSPRRLLGYTF
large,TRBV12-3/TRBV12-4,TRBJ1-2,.,TGTGCCAGCAGCGAAGGAGGATGGCGGCAGCAAGCTTCCCATTATGGCTACACCTTC,CASSEGGWRQQASHYGYTF
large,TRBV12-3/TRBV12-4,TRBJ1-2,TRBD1,TGTGCCAGCAGTTGGACCGGGACAGGATCCGGCTACACCTTC,CASSWTGTGSGYTF
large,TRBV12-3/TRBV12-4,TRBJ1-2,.,TGTGCCAGCAGCTTAGGGACTAACTATGGCTACACCTTC,CASSLGTNYGYTF
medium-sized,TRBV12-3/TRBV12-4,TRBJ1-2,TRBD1,TGTGCCAGCAGTCAAGGACAGGCCTATGGCTACACCTTC,CASSQGQAYGYTF
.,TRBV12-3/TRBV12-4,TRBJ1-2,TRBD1,TGTGCCAGCGGAAAGGACAGGGCATTGTATGGCTACACCTTC,CASGKDRALYGYTF
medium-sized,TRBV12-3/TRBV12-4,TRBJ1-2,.,TGTGCCAGCAGTTTCGCGGGAATTAACTATGGCTACACCTTC,CASSFAGINYGYTF